This T cell receptor (beta chain) was identified in a study of T cell responses to AZD1222 COVID-19 vaccine. Study overall: Second-dose intervals near 4 or 12 weeks were combined.

A remark on this clone: Its antigen is not known.

Findings and limits, study-wide: With dominance at 160-218 and 743-854, vaccine-associated CD4 TCRs spanned spike. Increased Spike-specific TCR breadth and depth were observed after two AZD1222 doses. Mostly white British, mostly female donors; authors suggested clonal diversity may be underestimated.

V was clipped by 3 bases and J by 5 bases, with 2 bases between them. The length of the CDR3 is 11 residues. Germline lookup yields CDR1 GTSNPN and CDR2 SVGIG (reference sequence). Generated by immunoSEQ multiplex PCR, the TCRdb table keeps only in-frame clones and is missing some. The sample shows roughly 85,000 clones, 85% to 90% of them seen only once. The receptor was isolated from an adult in good health. The rearrangement joins TRBV30 to TRBJ1-6; D is unclear. This material consisted of peripheral blood, taken on day 0 of AZD1222 vaccination. The CDR3 here is CAWRDNSPLHF. The CDR3 DNA reads as TGTGCCTGGAGGGATAATTCACCCCTCCACTTT.